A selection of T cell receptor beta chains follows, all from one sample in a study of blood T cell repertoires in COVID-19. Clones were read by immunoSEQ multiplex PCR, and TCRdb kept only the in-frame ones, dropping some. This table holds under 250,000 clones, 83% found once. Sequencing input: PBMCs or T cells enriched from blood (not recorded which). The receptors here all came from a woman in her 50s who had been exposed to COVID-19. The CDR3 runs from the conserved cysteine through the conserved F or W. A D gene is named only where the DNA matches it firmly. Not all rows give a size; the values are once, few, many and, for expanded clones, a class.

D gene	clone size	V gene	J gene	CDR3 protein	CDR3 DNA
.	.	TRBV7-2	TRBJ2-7	CASSLARLTSYEQYF	TGTGCCAGCAGCTTAGCTCGGTTAACCTCCTACGAGCAGTACTTC
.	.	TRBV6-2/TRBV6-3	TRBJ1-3	CASSSRTVGNTIYF	TGTGCCAGCAGTTCCCGGACAGTCGGAAACACCATATATTTT
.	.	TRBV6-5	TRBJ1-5	CASRPGLENQPQHF	TGTGCCAGCAGACCGGGACTTGAAAATCAGCCCCAGCATTTT
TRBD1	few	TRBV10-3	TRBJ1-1	CAISPRTGRIDEAFF	TGTGCCATCAGTCCTCGGACAGGTCGAATAGATGAAGCTTTCTTT
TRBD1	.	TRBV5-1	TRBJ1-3	CASTRTGNSGNTIYF	TGCGCCAGCACCCGGACAGGGAACTCTGGAAACACCATATATTTT
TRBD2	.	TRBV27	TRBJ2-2	CASSPHSSGVYTGELFF	TGTGCCAGCAGTCCGCATTCCAGCGGGGTGTACACCGGGGAGCTGTTTTTT
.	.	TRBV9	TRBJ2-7	CASSVEGGPTGEQYF	TGTGCCAGCAGCGTAGAAGGGGGACCGACGGGCGAGCAGTACTTC
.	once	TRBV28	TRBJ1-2	CASTLGGLANYGYTF	TGTGCCAGCACCCTGGGGGGGCTGGCTAACTATGGCTACACCTTC
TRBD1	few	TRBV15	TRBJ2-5	CATSTRDRGRETQYF	TGTGCCACCAGCACAAGGGACAGGGGGAGGGAGACCCAGTACTTC
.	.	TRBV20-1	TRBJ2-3	CSASLGDTQYF	TGCAGTGCTAGTCTAGGAGATACGCAGTATTTT
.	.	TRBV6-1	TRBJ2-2	CASSEMGLWNTGELFF	TGTGCCAGCAGTGAAATGGGGCTCTGGAACACCGGGGAGCTGTTTTTT
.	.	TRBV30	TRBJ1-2	CAWSPQGTTYGYTF	TGTGCCTGGAGTCCCCAGGGGACAACCTATGGCTACACCTTC
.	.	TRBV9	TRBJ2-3	CASSVAYGGGGTDTQYF	TGTGCCAGCAGCGTAGCGTATGGCGGGGGCGGCACAGATACGCAGTATTTT
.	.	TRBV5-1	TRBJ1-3	CASSFQGENTIYF	TGCGCCAGCAGCTTCCAGGGTGAAAACACCATATATTTT
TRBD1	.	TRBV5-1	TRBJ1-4	CASSLVGQAATNEKLFF	TGCGCCAGCAGCTTGGTCGGACAGGCGGCAACTAATGAAAAACTGTTTTTT
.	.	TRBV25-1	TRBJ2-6	CASGERAPSGANVLTF	TGTGCCAGCGGGGAGAGGGCCCCCTCTGGGGCCAACGTCCTGACTTTC
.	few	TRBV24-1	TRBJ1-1	CATSDLGEGKTEAFF	TGTGCCACCAGTGATTTGGGGGAGGGGAAAACTGAAGCTTTCTTT
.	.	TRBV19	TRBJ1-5	CASSIVGLKGANNQPQHF	TGTGCCAGTAGTATAGTTGGCCTCAAAGGGGCAAATAATCAGCCCCAGCATTTT
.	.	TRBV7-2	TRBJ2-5	CASSPSGETQYF	TGTGCCAGCAGCCCCTCGGGAGAGACCCAGTACTTC
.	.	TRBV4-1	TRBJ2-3	CASSQDSGADTQYF	TGCGCCAGCAGCCAAGATTCGGGGGCAGATACGCAGTATTTT
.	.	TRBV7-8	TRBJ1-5	CASSPRGQGNQPQHF	TGTGCCAGCAGCCCGCGAGGGCAAGGCAATCAGCCCCAGCATTTT
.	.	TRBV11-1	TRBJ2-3	CASSSTTARSTDTQYF	TGTGCCAGCAGCTCGACTACAGCGAGGAGCACAGATACGCAGTATTTT
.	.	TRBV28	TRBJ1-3	CASRLRGGSGNTIYF	TGTGCCAGCAGGTTACGGGGGGGCTCTGGAAACACCATATATTTT
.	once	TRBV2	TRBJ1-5	CASSEDSGSNQPQHF	TGTGCCAGCAGTGAAGACAGTGGCAGCAATCAGCCCCAGCATTTT
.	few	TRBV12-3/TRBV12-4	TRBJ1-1	CASRGTENTEAFF	TGTGCCAGCAGGGGGACTGAGAACACTGAAGCTTTCTTT
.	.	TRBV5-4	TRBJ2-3	CASSLGHPTDTQYF	TGTGCCAGCAGCTTGGGGCATCCCACAGATACGCAGTATTTT
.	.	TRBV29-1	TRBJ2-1	CSVGAGAWGEQFF	TGCAGCGTTGGGGCGGGGGCCTGGGGGGAGCAGTTCTTC
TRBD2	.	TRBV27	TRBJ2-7	CASRGLGGYEQYF	TGTGCCAGCAGGGGACTAGGTGGTTACGAGCAGTACTTC
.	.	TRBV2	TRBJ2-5	CASNQDQVVETQYF	TGTGCCAGCAATCAGGATCAAGTCGTAGAGACCCAGTACTTC
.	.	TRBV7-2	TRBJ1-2	CASTQEDRFGYTF	TGTGCCAGCACCCAGGAAGACAGATTTGGCTACACCTTC
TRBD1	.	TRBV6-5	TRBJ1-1	CASTPGQGWTEAFF	TGTGCCAGCACTCCGGGACAGGGGTGGACTGAAGCTTTCTTT
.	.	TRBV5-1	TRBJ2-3	CASSTGLSTDTQYF	TGCGCCAGCTCCACGGGACTCAGCACAGATACGCAGTATTTT
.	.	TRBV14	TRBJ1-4	CASSLLRGAASEKLFF	TGTGCCAGCAGCCTTCTCCGGGGGGCGGCTAGTGAAAAACTGTTTTTT
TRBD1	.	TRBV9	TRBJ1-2	CASSVGGGENYGYTF	TGTGCCAGCAGCGTAGGAGGGGGCGAAAACTATGGCTACACCTTC
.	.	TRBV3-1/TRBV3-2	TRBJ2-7	CASSQVRSDEQYF	TGTGCCAGCAGCCAAGTTCGGTCGGACGAGCAGTACTTC
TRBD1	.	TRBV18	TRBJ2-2	CASSRGDRITGELFF	TGTGCCAGCTCACGAGGGGACAGAATTACCGGGGAGCTGTTTTTT
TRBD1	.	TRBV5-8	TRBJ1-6	CASSFRQGGSPLHF	TGTGCCAGCAGCTTTCGACAGGGTGGTTCACCCCTCCACTTT
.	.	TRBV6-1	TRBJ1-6	CASSEGLGFSSYNSPLHF	TGTGCCAGCAGTGAAGGGTTGGGCTTCAGCTCCTATAATTCACCCCTCCACTTT
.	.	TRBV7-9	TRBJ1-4	CASSSSLGSGEKLFF	TGTGCCAGCAGCTCCAGTCTGGGCAGTGGGGAAAAACTGTTTTTT
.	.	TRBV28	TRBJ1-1	CASSLSRNTEAFF	TGTGCCAGCAGTTTAAGCCGGAACACTGAAGCTTTCTTT
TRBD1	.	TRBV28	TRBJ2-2	CASSPSSTGVVTGELFF	TGTGCCAGCAGTCCTAGCTCGACAGGGGTGGTCACCGGGGAGCTGTTTTTT
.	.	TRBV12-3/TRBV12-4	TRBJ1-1	CASSLLPRSEAFF	TGTGCCAGCAGTTTACTGCCCCGATCGGAGGCTTTCTTT
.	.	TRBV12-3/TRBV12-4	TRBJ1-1	CASKTGTEAFF	TGTGCCAGCAAAACAGGAACTGAAGCTTTCTTT
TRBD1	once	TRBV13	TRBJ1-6	CASSSTGGGNSPLHF	TGTGCCAGCAGCTCGACAGGGGGCGGCAATTCACCCCTCCACTTT
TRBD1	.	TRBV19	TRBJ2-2	CASSTRQGSGELFF	TGTGCCAGTAGTACCCGACAGGGGTCCGGGGAGCTGTTTTTT
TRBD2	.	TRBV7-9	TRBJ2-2	CASSARGGLNTGELFF	TGTGCCAGCAGCGCCCGCGGGGGGTTGAACACCGGGGAGCTGTTTTTT
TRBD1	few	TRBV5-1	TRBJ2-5	CASSPAGTATTQYF	TGCGCCAGCAGCCCAGCCGGGACAGCCACGACCCAGTACTTC
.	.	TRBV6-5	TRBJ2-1	CASGRDSLNEQFF	TGTGCCAGCGGGCGGGACAGTCTAAATGAGCAGTTCTTC
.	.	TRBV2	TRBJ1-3	CASSEGFPQGLGGNTIYF	TGTGCCAGCAGTGAAGGCTTTCCTCAGGGGCTGGGAGGAAACACCATATATTTT
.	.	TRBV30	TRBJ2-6	CASASAGANVLTF	TGTGCCTCCGCTTCGGCTGGGGCCAACGTCCTGACTTTC
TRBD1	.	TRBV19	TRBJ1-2	CASTTGGDRGGYTF	TGTGCCAGTACCACAGGGGGCGATCGGGGTGGCTACACCTTC
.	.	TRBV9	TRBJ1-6	CASSVGQESPLHF	TGTGCCAGCAGCGTAGGGCAGGAATCACCCCTCCACTTT
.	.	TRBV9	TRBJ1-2	CASSVGGRGLGYTF	TGTGCCAGCAGCGTAGGGGGTAGGGGGTTGGGCTACACCTTC
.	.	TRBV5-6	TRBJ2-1	CASSLGGGRNEQFF	TGTGCCAGCAGCTTGGGGGGGGGCCGGAATGAGCAGTTCTTC
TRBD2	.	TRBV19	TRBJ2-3	CASSAVAGRRADTQYF	TGTGCCAGTAGTGCTGTAGCGGGAAGGAGGGCAGATACGCAGTATTTT
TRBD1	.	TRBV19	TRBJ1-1	CASSFLGQGTEAFF	TGTGCCAGTAGTTTCCTGGGACAGGGCACTGAAGCTTTCTTT
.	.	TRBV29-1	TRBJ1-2	CTDDRNGYTF	TGCACCGATGACAGGAATGGCTACACCTTC
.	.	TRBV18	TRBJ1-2	CASSPDGEGYGYTF	TGTGCCAGCTCACCTGATGGGGAGGGCTATGGCTACACCTTC
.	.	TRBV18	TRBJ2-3	CASSQGGARDTQYF	TGTGCCAGCTCCCAAGGGGGGGCCCGAGATACGCAGTATTTT